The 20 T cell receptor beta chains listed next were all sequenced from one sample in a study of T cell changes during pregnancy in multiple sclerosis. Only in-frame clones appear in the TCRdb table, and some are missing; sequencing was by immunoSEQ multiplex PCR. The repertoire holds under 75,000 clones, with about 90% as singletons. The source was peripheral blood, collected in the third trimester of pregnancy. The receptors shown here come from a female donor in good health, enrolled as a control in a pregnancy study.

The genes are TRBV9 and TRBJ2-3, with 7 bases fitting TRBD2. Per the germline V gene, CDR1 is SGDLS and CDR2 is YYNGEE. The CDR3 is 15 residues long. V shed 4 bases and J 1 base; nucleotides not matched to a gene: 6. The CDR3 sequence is CASSPGLGGTDTQYF. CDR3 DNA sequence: TGTGCCAGCAGCCCTGGACTAGGGGGCACAGATACGCAGTATTTT.

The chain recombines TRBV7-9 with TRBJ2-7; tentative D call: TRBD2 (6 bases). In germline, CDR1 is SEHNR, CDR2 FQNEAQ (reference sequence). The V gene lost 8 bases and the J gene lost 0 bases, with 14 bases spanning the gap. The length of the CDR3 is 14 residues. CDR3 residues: CASPVGLSSYEQYF. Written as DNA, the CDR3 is TGTGCCAGCCCAGTAGGACTAAGCTCCTACGAGCAGTACTTC.

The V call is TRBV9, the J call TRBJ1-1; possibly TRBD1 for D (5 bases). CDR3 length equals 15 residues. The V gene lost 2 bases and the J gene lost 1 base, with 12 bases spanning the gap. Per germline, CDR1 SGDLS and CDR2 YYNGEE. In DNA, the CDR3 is TGTGCCAGCAGCGTCTTAGGGGCCGGGAACACTGAAGCTTTCTTT. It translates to CASSVLGAGNTEAFF.

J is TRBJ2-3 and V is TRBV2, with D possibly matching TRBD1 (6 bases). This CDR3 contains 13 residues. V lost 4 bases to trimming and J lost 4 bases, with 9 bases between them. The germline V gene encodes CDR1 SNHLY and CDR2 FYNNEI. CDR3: CASSVEGADTQYF. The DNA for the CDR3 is TGTGCCAGCAGTGTAGAGGGGGCAGATACGCAGTATTTT. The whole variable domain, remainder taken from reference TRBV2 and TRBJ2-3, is EPEVTQTPSHQVTQMGQEVILRCVPISNHLYFYWYRQILGQKVEFLVSFYNNEISEKSEIFDDQFSVERPDGSNFTLKIRSTKLEDSAMYFCASSVEGADTQYFGPGTRLTVL.

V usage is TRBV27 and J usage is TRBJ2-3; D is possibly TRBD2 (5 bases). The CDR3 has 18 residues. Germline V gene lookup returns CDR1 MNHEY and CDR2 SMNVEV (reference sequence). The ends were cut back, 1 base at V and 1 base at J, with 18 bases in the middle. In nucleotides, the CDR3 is TGTGCCAGCAGTTTATACCGCCACCCCCCCGGGGGCACAGATACGCAGTATTTT. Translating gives CASSLYRHPPGGTDTQYF.

This CDR3 reads CASSLGDRMAYTF. In DNA, the CDR3 is TGCGCCAGCAGCTTGGGTGACAGGATGGCCTACACCTTC. The V call is TRBV5-1, the J call TRBJ1-2; possible D gene TRBD1, 6 bases. V was pared by 0 bases and J by 10 bases, with 13 bases between. The CDR3 sequence is 13 residues long. Germline V gives CDR1 SGHRS, CDR2 YFSETQ.

As DNA, the CDR3 is TGTGCCAGCAGCCAAGATGAGCGGGGCACCTACAATGAGCAGTTCTTC. This codes for CASSQDERGTYNEQFF. The chain recombines TRBV4-2 with TRBJ2-1; 7 nucleotides align to TRBD2. V shed 0 bases and J 2 bases; nucleotides not matched to a gene: 4. This CDR3 region has 16 residues. CDR1 is LGHNA, CDR2 YNFKEQ, per germline.

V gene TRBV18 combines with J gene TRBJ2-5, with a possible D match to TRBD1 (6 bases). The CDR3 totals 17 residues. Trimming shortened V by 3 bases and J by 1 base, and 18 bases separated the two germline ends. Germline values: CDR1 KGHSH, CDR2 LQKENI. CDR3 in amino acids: CASSPGAGRDTQETQYF. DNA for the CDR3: TGTGCCAGCTCACCCGGCGCCGGAAGGGACACCCAAGAGACCCAGTACTTC.

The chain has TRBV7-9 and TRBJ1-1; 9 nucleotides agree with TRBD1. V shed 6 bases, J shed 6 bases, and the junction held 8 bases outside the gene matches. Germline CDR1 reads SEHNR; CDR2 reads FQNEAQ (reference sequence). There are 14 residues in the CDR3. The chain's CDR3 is CASRSDRGRAEAFF. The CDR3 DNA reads TGTGCCAGCAGGTCGGACAGGGGTAGAGCTGAAGCTTTCTTT.

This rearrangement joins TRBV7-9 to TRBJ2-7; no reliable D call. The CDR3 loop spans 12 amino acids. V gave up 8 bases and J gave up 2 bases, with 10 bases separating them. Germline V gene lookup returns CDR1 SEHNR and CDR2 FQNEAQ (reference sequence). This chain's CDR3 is CASGDATYEQYF. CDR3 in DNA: TGTGCCAGCGGAGACGCGACCTACGAGCAGTACTTC.

DNA of the CDR3: TGCAGCGTTAGGGACAGTACCAATCAGCCCCAGCATTTT. Translated: CSVRDSTNQPQHF. The chain recombines TRBV29-1 with TRBJ1-5, with TRBD1 identical over 7 bases. V lost 5 bases to trimming and J lost 3 bases; unmatched junction nucleotides: 4. In germline, CDR1 is SQVTM, CDR2 ANQGSEA. This CDR3 has 13 residues.

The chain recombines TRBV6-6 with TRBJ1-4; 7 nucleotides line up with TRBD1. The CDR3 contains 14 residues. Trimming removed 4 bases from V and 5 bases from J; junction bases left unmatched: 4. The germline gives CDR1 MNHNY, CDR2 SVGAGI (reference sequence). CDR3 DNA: TGTGCCAGCAGTTTCGGACAGGTCAATGAAAAACTGTTTTTT. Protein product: CASSFGQVNEKLFF.

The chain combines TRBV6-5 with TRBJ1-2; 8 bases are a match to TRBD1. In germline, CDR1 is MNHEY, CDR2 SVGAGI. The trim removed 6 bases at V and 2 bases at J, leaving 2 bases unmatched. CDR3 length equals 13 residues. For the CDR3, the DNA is TGTGCCAGCAGGGGACAGGTGAACTATGGCTACACCTTC. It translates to CASRGQVNYGYTF.

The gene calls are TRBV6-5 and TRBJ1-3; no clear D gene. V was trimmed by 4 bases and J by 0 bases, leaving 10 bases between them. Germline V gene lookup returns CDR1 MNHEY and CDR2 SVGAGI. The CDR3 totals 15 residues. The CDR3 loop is CASSWYRGSGNTIYF. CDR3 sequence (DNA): TGTGCCAGCAGTTGGTACCGGGGCTCTGGAAACACCATATATTTT.

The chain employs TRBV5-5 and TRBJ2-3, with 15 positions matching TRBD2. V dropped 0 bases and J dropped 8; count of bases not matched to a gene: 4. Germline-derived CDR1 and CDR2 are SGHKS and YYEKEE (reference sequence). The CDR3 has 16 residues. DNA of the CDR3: TGTGCCAGCAGCTTGGCCGGGACTAGCGGGGGGAGTACGCAGTATTTT. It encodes CASSLAGTSGGSTQYF.

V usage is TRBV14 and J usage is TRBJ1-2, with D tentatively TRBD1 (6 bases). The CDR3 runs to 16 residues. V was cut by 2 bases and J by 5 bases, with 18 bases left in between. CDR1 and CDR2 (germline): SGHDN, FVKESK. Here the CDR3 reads CASSQSGTQGEYGYTF. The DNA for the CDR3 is TGTGCCAGCAGCCAATCGGGGACACAGGGAGAGTATGGCTACACCTTC.

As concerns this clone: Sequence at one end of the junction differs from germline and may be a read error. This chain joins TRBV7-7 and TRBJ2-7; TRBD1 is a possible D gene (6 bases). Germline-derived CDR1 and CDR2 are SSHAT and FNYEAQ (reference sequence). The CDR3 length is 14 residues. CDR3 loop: CASSSDRSSYEQYF. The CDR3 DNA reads TGTGCTAGCAGCTCCGACAGGAGTTCCTACGAGCAGTACTTC.

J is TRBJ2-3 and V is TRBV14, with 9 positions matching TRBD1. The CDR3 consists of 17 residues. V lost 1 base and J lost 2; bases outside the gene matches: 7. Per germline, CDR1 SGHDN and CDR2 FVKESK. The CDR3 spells CASSQGIGTGPTDTQYF. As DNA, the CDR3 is TGTGCCAGCAGCCAAGGGATCGGGACAGGGCCCACAGATACGCAGTATTTT.

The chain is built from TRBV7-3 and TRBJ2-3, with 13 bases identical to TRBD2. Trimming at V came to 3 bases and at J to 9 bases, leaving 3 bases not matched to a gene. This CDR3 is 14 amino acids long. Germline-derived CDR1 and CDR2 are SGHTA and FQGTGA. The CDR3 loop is CASSFGTSGATQYF. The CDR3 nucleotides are TGTGCCAGCAGCTTCGGGACTAGCGGGGCGACGCAGTATTTT.

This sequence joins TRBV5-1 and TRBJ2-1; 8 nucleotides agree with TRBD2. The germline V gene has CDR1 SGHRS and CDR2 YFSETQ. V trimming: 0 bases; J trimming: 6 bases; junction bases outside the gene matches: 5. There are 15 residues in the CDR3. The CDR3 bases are TGCGCCAGCAGCTTGGCTGGGACTAGGGGCAATGAGCAGTTCTTC. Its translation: CASSLAGTRGNEQFF.